The text below deals with one T cell receptor (beta chain). Its target is not known. Germline values: CDR1 MNHEY, CDR2 SVGEGT. V trimming: 5 bases; J trimming: 1 base; junction bases outside the gene matches: 4. The CDR3 is 15 residues long. The sample belongs to a study of T cell responses to AZD1222 COVID-19 vaccine. Whole-study findings and limits: Donors were chiefly white British, with a greater number of females, and clonal diversity was perhaps underestimated.

TCRdb's table, derived via immunoSEQ multiplex PCR, lists solely in-frame clones and lacks some. The data hold 100,000 or so clones, with approximately 87% observed a single time. The V gene is TRBV6-2 or TRBV6-3, the J gene TRBJ2-7; 11 bases are a match to TRBD2. The receptor comes from an adult in good health. The source material was peripheral blood, sampled on day 0 of AZD1222 vaccination. The CDR3 here is CASSTTSGGSYEQYF. The CDR3 region has the DNA TGTGCCAGCAGTACAACTAGCGGGGGTTCCTACGAGCAGTACTTC.